These 24 T cell receptor beta chains came from one sample sequenced in a study of response to subunit inactivated influenza vaccine. A single record per CDR3 protein comes from TCRdb applying MiXCR to the RT-PCR reads. Of hundreds of thousands of distinct CDR3 sequences listed, about 18% are singletons. Sequenced material: PBMCs from blood, taken roughly 5 days after vaccination. Every receptor here comes from a man in his forties or fifties who received an inactivated influenza vaccine.

V usage is TRBV5-1 and J usage is TRBJ2-5; 8 bases agree with TRBD2. CDR1 and CDR2 (germline): SGHRS, YFSETQ. This CDR3 spans 14 amino acids. The ends lost 6 bases at V and 1 base at J; junction bases unmatched: 5. The CDR3 protein is CASMGGGSQETQYF. The CDR3 DNA sequence: TGCGCCAGCATGGGCGGGGGGAGCCAAGAGACCCAGTACTTC.

This clonotype was observed a handful of times. The chain is built from TRBV4-3 and TRBJ2-3, with 11 bases that match TRBD1. The CDR3 is made up of 16 amino acids. The V segment lost 1 base and the J segment 8 bases; nucleotides outside the gene matches: 8. From germline, CDR1 is LGHNA and CDR2 YSLEER. The CDR3 protein is CASSQVGQGAKGTQYF. The CDR3, as DNA: TGCGCCAGCAGCCAAGTTGGACAGGGGGCGAAGGGTACGCAGTATTTT.

This clonotype was counted only a few times. This rearrangement joins TRBV7-9 to TRBJ1-3; D is undetermined. Trimming shortened V by 7 bases and J by 4 bases, and 11 bases separated the two germline ends. CDR1 and CDR2 (germline): SEHNR, FQNEAQ (reference sequence). This CDR3 contains 13 residues. CDR3 residues: CASTLGGGNTIYF. As DNA, the CDR3 is TGTGCCAGCACCCTTGGAGGGGGAAACACCATATATTTT.

The chain links TRBV5-1 to TRBJ2-3, with D perhaps TRBD1 (5 bases). The CDR3 loop spans 16 amino acids. Trimming removed 1 base from V and 1 base from J, with 13 bases in between. CDR1 is SGHRS, CDR2 YFSETQ, per germline. CDR3 sequence: CASSLKGSGGTDTQYF. Here the CDR3 DNA reads TGCGCCAGCAGCTTGAAGGGGTCGGGTGGCACAGATACGCAGTATTTT. Drawing the rest from reference TRBV5-1 and TRBJ2-3, the complete variable domain is KAGVTQTPRYLIKTRGQQVTLSCSPISGHRSVSWYQQTPGQGLQFLFEYFSETQRNKGNFPGRFSGRQFSNSRSEMNVSTLELGDSALYLCASSLKGSGGTDTQYFGPGTRLTVL.

V is TRBV28 and J is TRBJ2-1; D may be TRBD2 (6 bases). The CDR3 runs 17 residues. The germline V and J ends were trimmed by 0 bases and 1 base, with 13 bases remaining between them. CDR1 is MDHEN and CDR2 is SYDVKM in the germline V gene. The CDR3 protein is CASSLWSIGGSYNEQFF. In DNA form, the CDR3 reads TGTGCCAGCAGTTTATGGTCAATTGGAGGGTCCTACAATGAGCAGTTCTTC.

The V and J genes are TRBV14 and TRBJ1-6, with a possible D match to TRBD1 (5 bases). Trimming took off 4 bases at V and 9 bases at J, with 16 bases between the two ends. The length of the CDR3 is 15 residues. Per the germline V gene, CDR1 is SGHDN and CDR2 is FVKESK. The CDR3 is CASSPAGREGSPLHF. In DNA form, the CDR3 reads TGTGCCAGCAGCCCCGCGGGACGCGAAGGTTCACCCCTCCACTTT.

The chain links TRBV12-3 or TRBV12-4 to TRBJ2-5; 7 bases align to TRBD2. This CDR3 is 16 amino acids long. The junction had 13 bases not matched to a gene; V was cut back by 5 bases and J by 4 bases. CDR3 protein: CASSPYGLGAAETQYF. The CDR3, as DNA: TGTGCCAGCAGTCCGTACGGACTAGGGGCGGCAGAGACCCAGTACTTC.

This sequence joins TRBV10-3 and TRBJ2-7; D is undetermined. V was clipped by 0 bases and J by 5 bases, with 17 bases between them. Germline CDR1 ENHRY, CDR2 SYGVKD. CDR3 length equals 16 residues. The chain's CDR3 is CAISESPPGFRNEQYF. The CDR3 region has the DNA TGTGCCATCAGTGAGTCTCCACCCGGGTTTAGAAACGAGCAGTACTTC.

This clonotype was detected a few times. This sequence joins TRBV28 and TRBJ2-7; 8 bases are shared with TRBD2. This CDR3 has 12 residues. The germline gives CDR1 MDHEN, CDR2 SYDVKM. The V and J ends lost 10 bases and 3 bases, in that order; junction bases with no gene match: 5. As DNA, the CDR3 is TGTGCCACATTAGCGGGGCACTACGAGCAGTACTTC. Its protein is CATLAGHYEQYF.

The chain uses TRBV6-1 and TRBJ2-7, with 10 bases that match TRBD2. Trimming took 5 bases from V and 2 from J; bases not matched to a gene: 9. Germline-derived CDR1 and CDR2 are MNHNS and SASEGT. The CDR3 totals 16 residues. CDR3 protein: CASSLTSGTLTYEQYF. In nucleotides, the CDR3 is TGTGCCAGCAGTCTTACTAGCGGGACATTAACCTACGAGCAGTACTTC.

This clonotype was recorded at least ten times. The chain links TRBV9 to TRBJ2-3; D not resolved. There are 14 residues in the CDR3. Germline V gene lookup returns CDR1 SGDLS and CDR2 YYNGEE. Between the trimmed V and J ends, which lost 3 bases and 2 bases, there was a span of 10 bases. CDR3 sequence reads: CASSGTGSTDTQYF. DNA for the CDR3: TGTGCCAGCAGCGGTACGGGTTCCACAGATACGCAGTATTTT. The full variable domain, rest sourced from reference TRBV9 and TRBJ2-3, is DSGVTQTPKHLITATGQRVTLRCSPRSGDLSVYWYQQSLDQGLQFLIQYYNGEERAKGNILERFSAQQFPDLHSELNLSSLELGDSALYFCASSGTGSTDTQYFGPGTRLTVL.

The chain joins TRBV12-3 or TRBV12-4 to TRBJ2-5; D gene unclear. This CDR3 spans 13 amino acids. Trimming removed 7 bases at V and 2 bases at J, with 11 bases between. The CDR3 region has the DNA TGTGCCAGCATGGGGTCCCTGCAAGAGACCCAGTACTTC. It specifies CASMGSLQETQYF.

This clonotype was seen a handful of times. This chain uses TRBV9 with TRBJ2-3; D is uncertain. The length of the CDR3 is 15 residues. V lost 8 bases and J 0 bases, leaving 16 bases between the germline ends. Germline CDR1 reads SGDLS; CDR2 reads YYNGEE. CDR3 in amino acids: CARKRFLPSTDTQYF. The CDR3 nucleotides are TGTGCCAGAAAGAGGTTCCTCCCTAGCACAGATACGCAGTATTTT.

The V gene is TRBV6-6, the J gene TRBJ2-5, with a tentative D call TRBD2 (5 bases). V lost 7 bases and J 5 bases, leaving 11 bases between the germline ends. CDR3 size: 12 residues. In germline, CDR1 is MNHNY, CDR2 SVGAGI (reference sequence). The chain's CDR3 is CASTEGLETQYF. The DNA of the CDR3 is TGTGCCAGCACCGAGGGTTTGGAGACCCAGTACTTC.

This chain connects TRBV7-2 to TRBJ2-3; D might be TRBD2 (6 bases). V shed 1 base and J shed 6 bases, with 14 bases lying between them. The germline gives CDR1 SGHTA, CDR2 FQGNSA. The CDR3 length is 15 residues. In DNA form, the CDR3 reads TGTGCCAGCAGCTTAGGTAGCGCGGGGAAGGATACGCAGTATTTT. Protein sequence: CASSLGSAGKDTQYF.

The chain links TRBV6-1 to TRBJ2-1, with TRBD2 matching over 12 bases. This CDR3 has 15 amino acids. The V gene's germline CDR1 is MNHNS and CDR2 SASEGT. V shed 7 bases and J 5 bases; nucleotides not matched to a gene: 6. DNA of the CDR3: TGTGCCAGCACCCTAAGGACTAGCGGGGACAATGAGCAGTTCTTC. The encoded protein is CASTLRTSGDNEQFF.

This clonotype was seen a few times. The chain combines TRBV7-2 with TRBJ1-6; D is uncertain. V shed 1 base and J shed 6 bases, with 10 bases lying between them. The germline gives CDR1 SGHTA, CDR2 FQGNSA. This CDR3 has 15 residues. The CDR3 DNA is TGTGCCAGCAGCTTAGTTGGCTATTCTAATTCACCCCTCCACTTT. Protein: CASSLVGYSNSPLHF.

This clonotype was seen a single time. This chain uses TRBV7-6 with TRBJ2-3; the D is unclear. The CDR3 consists of 15 residues. Germline assignment: CDR1 SGHVS and CDR2 FNYEAQ. V was cut by 5 bases and J by 0 bases, with 12 bases left in between. This chain's CDR3 is CASSNWVRSTDTQYF. In nucleotides, the CDR3 is TGTGCCAGCAGCAATTGGGTCAGGAGCACAGATACGCAGTATTTT.

This clonotype came up a few times. This sequence joins TRBV20-1 and TRBJ2-1; TRBD2 matches 11 bases. The germline V gene encodes CDR1 DFQATT and CDR2 SNEGSKA (reference sequence). The J segment lost 5 bases and the V segment lost 6 bases, leaving 6 bases of the junction unmatched. The CDR3 consists of 14 residues. CDR3 DNA sequence: TGCAGTGCCAGTAGACTAGCGGGGAACAATGAGCAGTTCTTC. Translation: CSASRLAGNNEQFF.

V usage is TRBV9 and J usage is TRBJ2-1; no definite D call. V was trimmed by 0 bases and J by 1 base, leaving 14 bases between them. The CDR3 has 17 amino acids. CDR1 is SGDLS and CDR2 is YYNGEE in the germline V gene. The CDR3 sequence is CASSVDVGLGSYNEQFF. CDR3 sequence (DNA): TGTGCCAGCAGCGTAGATGTAGGTCTTGGGTCCTACAATGAGCAGTTCTTC.

This rearrangement joins TRBV7-2 to TRBJ2-7; D remains ambiguous. The CDR3 consists of 11 residues. V shed 4 bases and J shed 6 bases, with 7 bases lying between them. The germline V gene has CDR1 SGHTA and CDR2 FQGNSA. In DNA, the CDR3 is TGTGCCAGCAGCTCCGCCCTCGAGCAGTACTTC. It specifies CASSSALEQYF.

This clonotype was picked up a small number of times. The chain recombines TRBV6-5 with TRBJ2-7; weak D call: TRBD1 (5 bases). The CDR3 extends over 14 amino acids. CDR1 is MNHEY and CDR2 is SVGAGI in the germline V gene. The ends were cut back, 0 bases at V and 4 bases at J, with 10 bases in the middle. The CDR3 protein is CASSYSLQGYEQYF. For the CDR3, the DNA is TGTGCCAGCAGTTACTCCCTCCAGGGTTACGAGCAGTACTTC.

The chain links TRBV12-3 or TRBV12-4 to TRBJ2-3, with TRBD1 as a possible D gene (5 bases). V lost 2 bases and J 6 bases, leaving 18 bases between the germline ends. This CDR3 is 16 amino acids long. CDR3 DNA sequence: TGTGCCAGCAGTTTAAAAGGGGTCTTGGGTGTGGATACGCAGTATTTT. It yields the protein CASSLKGVLGVDTQYF.

V is TRBV4-3 and J is TRBJ2-7; D possibly corresponds to TRBD2 (6 bases). The CDR3 consists of 17 residues. Trimming removed 1 base from V and 3 bases from J, with 19 bases in between. Per germline, CDR1 LGHNA and CDR2 YSLEER. CDR3 DNA sequence: TGCGCCAGCAGCCAAGGGGCCTCCCGGGACTGGCACTACGAGCAGTACTTC. Protein sequence: CASSQGASRDWHYEQYF.